These 32 T cell receptor beta chains originate from one sample sequenced in a study of T cell responses to AZD1222 COVID-19 vaccine. Sequencing used immunoSEQ multiplex PCR; TCRdb keeps in-frame clones, though not all of them. The sample consists of about 130,000 clones, roughly 91% of them appearing once. Source: peripheral blood, taken on day 0 of AZD1222 vaccination. The source is an adult in good health.

In nucleotides, the CDR3 is TGTGCCAGCAGCGTAGATGGGCTATCTTCTGGCTACACCTTC. It translates to CASSVDGLSSGYTF. The chain has TRBV9 and TRBJ1-2; no reliable D call. This CDR3 contains 14 residues. V was clipped by 0 bases and J by 7 bases, with 13 bases between them. CDR1 is SGDLS, CDR2 YYNGEE, per germline.

This clone was recorded only once. This chain connects TRBV12-3 or TRBV12-4 to TRBJ2-1, with TRBD1 matching over 7 bases. J gave up 8 bases and V 6 bases, and 7 bases lay outside the gene matches. The CDR3 spans 13 residues. The CDR3 region has the DNA TGTGCCAGCAGCCCCTCCCAGGGGGATGAGCAGTTCTTC. Its translation is CASSPSQGDEQFF.

This chain connects TRBV5-1 to TRBJ1-5; 10 bases align to TRBD1. Germline-derived CDR1 and CDR2 are SGHRS and YFSETQ. The CDR3 runs 14 residues. V was pared by 0 bases and J by 10 bases, with 4 bases of the junction left unmatched. CDR3 coding DNA: TGCGCCAGCAGCTTGGGACAGGGGGCAGGCCCCCAGCATTTT. The encoded protein is CASSLGQGAGPQHF.

The chain has TRBV7-9 and TRBJ1-3; possible D gene TRBD1, 5 bases. Per germline, CDR1 SEHNR and CDR2 FQNEAQ (reference sequence). The V end was cut by 11 bases, the J end by 1 base, with 12 bases between. The CDR3 length is 13 residues. CDR3 in DNA: TGTGCCGCCCGGGGGGAATCTGGAAACACCATATATTTT. The encoded protein is CAARGESGNTIYF.

The chain uses TRBV4-3 and TRBJ2-7; TRBD1 agrees at 7 bases. V trimming: 3 bases; J trimming: 2 bases; junction bases outside the gene matches: 13. CDR1 LGHNA and CDR2 YSLEER come from the germline V gene. The CDR3 length is 17 residues. The CDR3 DNA reads TGCGCCAGCAGCCACTCAACGGGGACAGTAAAAACCTACGAGCAGTACTTC. It translates to CASSHSTGTVKTYEQYF.

As for this clone: In the same sample, other DNA sequences code for this CDR3. J is TRBJ1-6 and V is TRBV11-3, with D uncertain. Germline values: CDR1 SGHNT, CDR2 YENEEA. V was clipped by 0 bases and J by 0 bases, with 12 bases between them. The CDR3 is 18 amino acids. CDR3 loop: CASSLDQGGSSYNSPLHF. CDR3 nucleotides: TGTGCCAGCAGCTTAGATCAAGGAGGGAGCTCCTATAATTCACCCCTCCACTTT.

This clone is a singleton in its sample. The gene calls are TRBV9 and TRBJ2-2; D gene unclear. CDR3 length equals 13 residues. Trimming took 2 bases from V and 3 from J, leaving 5 bases between them. The germline V gene encodes CDR1 SGDLS and CDR2 YYNGEE. The CDR3 reads CASSVRYTGELFF. CDR3 in DNA: TGTGCCAGCAGCGTCCGGTACACCGGGGAGCTGTTTTTT.

The CDR3 is CASSLEHNTEAFF. The CDR3 DNA reads as TGTGCCAGCAGCTTAGAACATAACACTGAAGCTTTCTTT. J is TRBJ1-1 and V is TRBV7-6; D not certain. Deletions cut 1 base from V and 2 bases from J, with 5 bases between. Germline CDR1 is SGHVS and CDR2 is FNYEAQ. The CDR3 runs to 13 residues.

The chain uses TRBV7-9 and TRBJ1-2; D is perhaps TRBD1 (5 bases). There are 15 residues in the CDR3. Germline values: CDR1 SEHNR, CDR2 FQNEAQ (reference sequence). Trimming cost V 5 bases and J 1 base, with 14 bases left between them. The CDR3 DNA reads TGTGCCAGCAGCACGCGACAGAAGATTAACTATGGCTACACCTTC. Its protein is CASSTRQKINYGYTF. Drawing the rest from reference TRBV7-9 and TRBJ1-2, the complete variable domain is DTGVSQNPRHKITKRGQNVTFRCDPISEHNRLYWYRQTLGQGPEFLTYFQNEAQLEKSRLLSDRFSAERPKGSFSTLEIQRTEQGDSAMYLCASSTRQKINYGYTFGSGTRLTVV.

The genes are TRBV7-2 and TRBJ1-5, with D hard to call. From germline, CDR1 is SGHTA and CDR2 FQGNSA. Between the trimmed V and J ends, which lost 0 bases and 4 bases, there was a span of 4 bases. The CDR3 is made up of 13 amino acids. The CDR3 region is CASSLARNQPQHF. As DNA, the CDR3 is TGTGCCAGCAGCTTAGCGAGGAATCAGCCCCAGCATTTT.

Comment on this clone: This same CDR3 is encoded by further DNA sequences in the sample. CDR3 sequence reads: CASSLAGTDTQYF. In DNA, the CDR3 is TGTGCCAGCAGCTTGGCCGGAACAGATACGCAGTATTTT. The chain employs TRBV5-4 and TRBJ2-3; D gene uncertain. The CDR3 runs to 13 residues. Trimming cost V 0 bases and J 3 bases, with 5 bases left between them. Germline V lookup: CDR1 SGHNT, CDR2 YYREEE (reference sequence).

The chain has TRBV19 and TRBJ1-5; 9 positions agree with TRBD1. Germline V gene sequence: CDR1 LNHDA, CDR2 SQIVND (reference sequence). The J segment lost 3 bases and the V segment lost 5 bases, leaving 11 bases of the junction unmatched. This CDR3 is built from 17 residues. CDR3 sequence: CASSPEVGQGYNQPQHF. In DNA form, the CDR3 reads TGTGCCAGTAGTCCCGAGGTTGGACAGGGGTACAATCAGCCCCAGCATTTT.

As for this clone: Sequence at one end of the junction differs from germline and may be a read error. This rearrangement joins TRBV7-2 to TRBJ2-1; 8 bases map to TRBD1. Germline loops: CDR1 SGHTA, CDR2 FQGNSA. This CDR3 contains 15 residues. The CDR3: CASSVRGLSNNEQFF. In DNA, the CDR3 is TGTGCCAGCAGCGTCAGGGGGCTCTCCAACAATGAGCAGTTCTTC. Full variable domain (outside the CDR3, taken from reference TRBV7-2 and TRBJ2-1): GAGVSQSPSNKVTEKGKDVELRCDPISGHTALYWYRQSLGQGLEFLIYFQGNSAPDKSGLPSDRFSAERTGGSVSTLTIQRTQQEDSAVYLCASSVRGLSNNEQFFGPGTRLTVL.

The rearrangement joins TRBV19 to TRBJ2-2; 7 positions match TRBD1. This CDR3 spans 15 amino acids. V lost 4 bases and J lost 4; bases outside the gene matches: 6. In germline, CDR1 is LNHDA, CDR2 SQIVND (reference sequence). Here the CDR3 DNA reads TGTGCCAGTAGTACTCGACAGGGCCCCACCGGGGAGCTGTTTTTT. Its translation is CASSTRQGPTGELFF.

The chain has TRBV19 and TRBJ1-2, with D unresolved. The CDR3 is made up of 14 amino acids. The germline V gene encodes CDR1 LNHDA and CDR2 SQIVND (reference sequence). V gave up 7 bases and J gave up 4 bases, with 16 bases separating them. CDR3 loop: CASTPEGVLYGYTF. Written as DNA, the CDR3 is TGTGCCAGTACCCCGGAAGGCGTACTCTATGGCTACACCTTC.

This rearrangement joins TRBV19 to TRBJ1-1; D perhaps matches TRBD1 (5 bases). The CDR3 is made up of 16 amino acids. V lost 6 bases, J lost 3 bases, and 20 bases lay in between. In germline, CDR1 is LNHDA, CDR2 SQIVND (reference sequence). The CDR3 sequence is CASRGESGSCDTEAFF. DNA for the CDR3: TGTGCCAGTAGGGGGGAATCAGGCAGCTGCGACACTGAAGCTTTCTTT.

This clone was counted between two and nine times. The chain links TRBV2 to TRBJ2-7; D is possibly TRBD1 (5 bases). Per germline, CDR1 SNHLY and CDR2 FYNNEI. The CDR3 covers 17 residues. V was clipped by 2 bases and J by 3 bases, with 20 bases between them. CDR3: CASSELGLGASDYEQYF. The CDR3 nucleotides read TGTGCCAGCAGTGAATTGGGGCTCGGCGCCAGCGACTACGAGCAGTACTTC.

This clone was seen only a few times. The J gene is TRBJ2-5, the V gene TRBV4-2; 7 nucleotides match TRBD2. This CDR3 has 15 residues. With 0 bases clipped from V and 4 bases from J, the junction kept 5 bases outside the gene matches. The V gene's germline CDR1 is LGHNA and CDR2 YNFKEQ. DNA of the CDR3: TGTGCCAGCAGCCAAGATGGGGGGGTAGGAGAGACCCAGTACTTC. Amino acids: CASSQDGGVGETQYF.

This sequence joins TRBV7-2 and TRBJ2-1, with TRBD1 matching over 7 bases. V lost 4 bases and J lost 14; bases outside the gene matches: 14. This CDR3 contains 14 residues. The germline V gene has CDR1 SGHTA and CDR2 FQGNSA. Here the CDR3 DNA reads TGTGCCAGCAGCTATTTTATGACAGGGCGAGGGGAGTTCTTC. Residues: CASSYFMTGRGEFF.

The chain joins TRBV9 to TRBJ1-3; 10 bases map to TRBD1. The V and J ends lost 4 bases and 4 bases, in that order; junction bases with no gene match: 5. This CDR3 has 15 residues. CDR1 is SGDLS, CDR2 YYNGEE, per germline. This chain's CDR3 is CASSRQGARGNTIYF. The CDR3 DNA is TGTGCCAGCAGCAGACAGGGGGCGAGGGGAAACACCATATATTTT.

J is TRBJ2-1 and V is TRBV7-3; no reliable D call. V was shortened by 3 bases and J by 5 bases, with 8 bases between the two germline ends. Germline CDR1 and CDR2: SGHTA and FQGTGA. The CDR3 consists of 13 residues. The CDR3 is CASSLGYNNEQFF. CDR3 sequence (DNA): TGTGCCAGCAGCTTGGGCTATAACAATGAGCAGTTCTTC.

This rearrangement joins TRBV7-3 to TRBJ1-6, with a weak D call TRBD1 (6 bases). The CDR3 runs 16 residues. CDR1 and CDR2 from the germline V gene are SGHTA and FQGTGA. Trimming left V 0 bases short and J 7 bases short, with 13 bases between. The CDR3 protein is CASSLTAGAGNSPLHF. The CDR3 region has the DNA TGTGCCAGCAGCTTAACGGCGGGGGCGGGGAATTCACCCCTCCACTTT.

This rearrangement joins TRBV18 to TRBJ1-3; D call uncertain. This CDR3 has 16 residues. CDR1 and CDR2 (germline): KGHSH, LQKENI. V was trimmed by 3 bases and J by 0 bases, leaving 12 bases between them. For the CDR3, the DNA is TGTGCCAGCTCACCCACGGGGAAGAGCTCTGGAAACACCATATATTTT. Residues: CASSPTGKSSGNTIYF. Full variable domain (remainder filled in from reference TRBV18 and TRBJ1-3): NAGVMQNPRHLVRRRGQEARLRCSPMKGHSHVYWYRQLPEEGLKFMVYLQKENIIDESGMPKERFSAEFPKEGPSILRIQQVVRGDSAAYFCASSPTGKSSGNTIYFGEGSWLTVV.

The rearrangement joins TRBV7-6 to TRBJ2-3, with 9 nucleotides matching TRBD2. There are 18 residues in the CDR3. Germline V lookup: CDR1 SGHVS, CDR2 FNYEAQ. The trim removed 1 base at V and 0 bases at J, leaving 8 bases unmatched. The CDR3, as DNA: TGTGCCAGCAGCTTAGTTGGCGGGGGGGCCGGGAGCACAGATACGCAGTATTTT. It encodes CASSLVGGGAGSTDTQYF. Full variable domain (rest looked up from reference TRBV7-6 and TRBJ2-3): GAGVSQSPRYKVTKRGQDVALRCDPISGHVSLYWYRQALGQGPEFLTYFNYEAQQDKSGLPNDRFSAERPEGSISTLTIQRTEQRDSAMYRCASSLVGGGAGSTDTQYFGPGTRLTVL.

The chain links TRBV19 to TRBJ2-1, with a possible D match to TRBD2 (5 bases). Deletions cut 5 bases from V and 7 bases from J, with 12 bases between. Germline V lookup: CDR1 LNHDA, CDR2 SQIVND (reference sequence). This CDR3 comprises 13 residues. As DNA, the CDR3 is TGTGCCAGTAGTCTTGAGGGTTGGAATGAGCAGTTCTTC. As protein: CASSLEGWNEQFF.

The chain carries TRBV19 and TRBJ1-5; D is perhaps TRBD1 (6 bases). CDR1 and CDR2 from the germline V gene are LNHDA and SQIVND (reference sequence). V dropped 3 bases and J dropped 0 bases, with 9 bases sitting between them. This CDR3 contains 15 residues. The CDR3 sequence: CASSMDRYSNQPQHF. The CDR3 coding sequence is TGTGCCAGTAGTATGGACAGATATAGCAATCAGCCCCAGCATTTT.

This chain links TRBV6-5 with TRBJ1-5; no clear D. Trimming cost V 5 bases and J 5 bases, with 10 bases left between them. CDR3 length equals 13 residues. Germline CDR1 and CDR2: MNHEY and SVGAGI. CDR3 sequence reads: CASSHNFDQPQHF. As DNA, the CDR3 is TGTGCCAGCAGTCACAATTTTGATCAGCCCCAGCATTTT.

This clone was picked up a small number of times. J is TRBJ1-6 and V is TRBV7-8; the match to TRBD1 covers 10 bases. The V gene's germline CDR1 is SGHVS and CDR2 FQNEAQ. The junction had 8 bases not matched to a gene; V was cut back by 5 bases and J by 4 bases. This CDR3 comprises 17 residues. The CDR3 protein is CASSQRTGGAYNSPLHF. CDR3 nucleotide sequence: TGTGCCAGCAGCCAAAGGACAGGGGGTGCATATAATTCACCCCTCCACTTT. Complete variable domain (other parts from reference TRBV7-8 and TRBJ1-6): GAGVSQSPRYKVAKRGQDVALRCDPISGHVSLFWYQQALGQGPEFLTYFQNEAQLDKSGLPSDRFFAERPEGSVSTLKIQRTQQEDSAVYLCASSQRTGGAYNSPLHFGNGTRLTVT.

This sequence joins TRBV5-1 and TRBJ1-6; D is perhaps TRBD1 (6 bases). The ends were cut back, 3 bases at V and 7 bases at J, with 14 bases in the middle. The germline gives CDR1 SGHRS, CDR2 YFSETQ. CDR3 length: 15 residues. In DNA form, the CDR3 reads TGCGCCAGCAGCTGGGCGGGGGCTCGGAATTCACCCCTCCACTTT. Encoded protein: CASSWAGARNSPLHF.

The chain joins TRBV6-1 to TRBJ1-5, with D perhaps TRBD1 (5 bases). Germline loops: CDR1 MNHNS, CDR2 SASEGT. This CDR3 has 15 residues. Trimming removed 2 bases at V and 7 bases at J, with 15 bases between. The CDR3 spells CASSEFSLRGQPQHF. In nucleotides, the CDR3 is TGTGCCAGCAGTGAATTCTCCCTCCGGGGCCAGCCCCAGCATTTT.

J is TRBJ1-4 and V is TRBV4-1; no reliable D call. The ends were cut back, 2 bases at V and 7 bases at J, with 17 bases in the middle. The length of the CDR3 is 16 residues. Germline loops: CDR1 MGHRA, CDR2 YSYEKL. The CDR3 here is CASSQPAGREGEKLFF. The CDR3 DNA reads TGCGCCAGCAGCCAACCTGCCGGGAGGGAGGGTGAAAAACTGTTTTTT.

This chain joins TRBV20-1 and TRBJ2-7, with 7 bases lining up with TRBD2. The CDR3 extends over 13 amino acids. CDR1 is DFQATT and CDR2 is SNEGSKA in the germline V gene (reference sequence). J gave up 7 bases and V 3 bases, and 9 bases lay outside the gene matches. CDR3 region: CSASRSLGGEQYF. The CDR3 DNA follows: TGCAGTGCTAGTCGCAGCCTGGGGGGGGAGCAGTACTTC.